Listed below are T cell receptor beta chains from one sample, sequenced in a study of cytomegalovirus exposure and HLA in healthy donors. Sequencing was performed with immunoSEQ multiplex PCR; in TCRdb, only in-frame clones are kept and a portion is missing. Here the sample spans about 120,000 clones, approximately 72% being singletons. The sequenced sample consisted of PBMCs. The source is a man aged 18-30 years in good health and CMV-seronegative. The CDR3 runs from the conserved cysteine through the conserved F or W. A D gene is named only where the DNA matches it firmly. Expanded clones are given a class, and other clones once, few, many or no size at all.

j_call: TRBJ1-1
clone_size: NA
d_call: NA
v_call: TRBV18
cdr3_nt: TGTGCCAGCTCACCACCTATCGGGGTTAGGGCTGAAGCTTTCTTT
cdr3_aa: CASSPPIGVRAEAFF

j_call: TRBJ2-7
clone_size: NA
d_call: TRBD2
v_call: TRBV10-1
cdr3_nt: TGCGCCAGCAGTGAGTCGCATAGCGGGGGGTCCTACGAGCAGTACTTC
cdr3_aa: CASSESHSGGSYEQYF

j_call: TRBJ2-1
clone_size: NA
d_call: TRBD2
v_call: TRBV5-4
cdr3_nt: TGTGCCAGCAGCCAAGCGGGACTCTACAATGAGCAGTTCTTC
cdr3_aa: CASSQAGLYNEQFF

j_call: TRBJ2-7
clone_size: NA
d_call: NA
v_call: TRBV7-9
cdr3_nt: TGTGCCAGCAGCCGAACGTGGGCTGGGGAGCAGTACTTC
cdr3_aa: CASSRTWAGEQYF

j_call: TRBJ2-5
clone_size: NA
d_call: TRBD1
v_call: TRBV10-3
cdr3_nt: TGTGCCATCAGTGGGGGACAGGGGTTCGAGACCCAGTACTTC
cdr3_aa: CAISGGQGFETQYF

j_call: TRBJ2-3
clone_size: NA
d_call: TRBD2
v_call: TRBV5-1
cdr3_nt: TGCGCCAGCAGCTTTTTGCGGGAGGGTTCCACAGATACGCAGTATTTT
cdr3_aa: CASSFLREGSTDTQYF

j_call: TRBJ2-1
clone_size: NA
d_call: NA
v_call: TRBV27
cdr3_nt: TGTGCCAGCATCCCCGACTGGTTCTTC
cdr3_aa: CASIPDWFF

j_call: TRBJ2-1
clone_size: NA
d_call: TRBD2
v_call: TRBV2
cdr3_nt: TGTGCCAGCTCTACTAGCGGCACCTACAATGAGCAGTTCTTC
cdr3_aa: CASSTSGTYNEQFF

j_call: TRBJ2-2
clone_size: once
d_call: TRBD2
v_call: TRBV15
cdr3_nt: TGTGCCACCAGCAGAGGGGGGACTAGCTCCGGGGAGCTGTTTTTT
cdr3_aa: CATSRGGTSSGELFF

j_call: TRBJ1-1
clone_size: NA
d_call: NA
v_call: TRBV27
cdr3_nt: TGTGCCAACCCCCCCGGTTGGACTGAAGCTTTCTTT
cdr3_aa: CANPPGWTEAFF

j_call: TRBJ2-5
clone_size: NA
d_call: TRBD2
v_call: TRBV28
cdr3_nt: TGTGCCAGCAGAAGTCCGGGGGGAGAGACCCAGTACTTC
cdr3_aa: CASRSPGGETQYF

j_call: TRBJ2-1
clone_size: NA
d_call: NA
v_call: TRBV2
cdr3_nt: TGTGCCAGCAAGTTCAGGGGCCCCAGCGACGGTTACAATGAGCAGTTCTTC
cdr3_aa: CASKFRGPSDGYNEQFF

j_call: TRBJ1-4
clone_size: few
d_call: NA
v_call: TRBV27
cdr3_nt: TGTGCCAGCAGCCCTCGGGGGACCCCAGAAAGAAAACTGTTTTTT
cdr3_aa: CASSPRGTPERKLFF

j_call: TRBJ2-2
clone_size: NA
d_call: TRBD1
v_call: TRBV7-2
cdr3_nt: TGTGCCAGCAGCAATGATCGATCCGGGACAGGGAACACCGGGGAGCTGTTTTTT
cdr3_aa: CASSNDRSGTGNTGELFF

j_call: TRBJ2-7
clone_size: NA
d_call: NA
v_call: TRBV28
cdr3_nt: TGTGCCAGCACCACTGGTAACAGGTTCCACGAGCAGTACTTC
cdr3_aa: CASTTGNRFHEQYF

j_call: TRBJ2-7
clone_size: NA
d_call: TRBD1
v_call: TRBV27
cdr3_nt: TGTGCCAGCAGTTTATTAAGGACAGGGGCCTACGAGCAGTACTTC
cdr3_aa: CASSLLRTGAYEQYF

j_call: TRBJ2-7
clone_size: NA
d_call: TRBD1
v_call: TRBV6-5
cdr3_nt: TGTGCCAGCAGCCGGACAGGGGACTCCTACGAGCAGTACTTC
cdr3_aa: CASSRTGDSYEQYF

j_call: TRBJ2-2
clone_size: NA
d_call: TRBD1
v_call: TRBV6-5
cdr3_nt: TGTGCCAGCAGTTACTCGAGACAGGGGCCAGGGGAGCTGTTTTTT
cdr3_aa: CASSYSRQGPGELFF

j_call: TRBJ2-6
clone_size: NA
d_call: NA
v_call: TRBV5-1
cdr3_nt: TGCGCCAGCAGCCGGGACTCTGGGGCCAACGTCCTGACTTTC
cdr3_aa: CASSRDSGANVLTF

j_call: TRBJ2-1
clone_size: NA
d_call: NA
v_call: TRBV21-1
cdr3_nt: TGTGCCAGCAGCGAGACTAGCGGTGGGGGGGTTTACAATGAGCAGTTCTTC
cdr3_aa: CASSETSGGGVYNEQFF

j_call: TRBJ1-4
clone_size: NA
d_call: TRBD1
v_call: TRBV2
cdr3_nt: TGTGCCAGCAGTCCTCCGGGACAGGGTGGTGAAAAACTGTTTTTT
cdr3_aa: CASSPPGQGGEKLFF

j_call: TRBJ1-6
clone_size: NA
d_call: NA
v_call: TRBV19
cdr3_nt: TGTGCCAGTAGTATAGGTCGGTGGTCCTCCGGGAGTAACAATTCACCCCTCCACTTT
cdr3_aa: CASSIGRWSSGSNNSPLHF

j_call: TRBJ1-5
clone_size: few
d_call: NA
v_call: TRBV6-1
cdr3_nt: TGTGCCAGCATAGGTGGCAGGGGTAATCAGCCCCAGCATTTT
cdr3_aa: CASIGGRGNQPQHF

j_call: TRBJ2-1
clone_size: NA
d_call: NA
v_call: TRBV19
cdr3_nt: TGTGCCAGCCTGGACAGTAGCTACAATGAGCAGTTCTTC
cdr3_aa: CASLDSSYNEQFF

j_call: TRBJ2-7
clone_size: NA
d_call: NA
v_call: TRBV9
cdr3_nt: TGTGCCAGCAGCGTGTCAGGTACCCCCCAAAACGAGCAGTACTTC
cdr3_aa: CASSVSGTPQNEQYF